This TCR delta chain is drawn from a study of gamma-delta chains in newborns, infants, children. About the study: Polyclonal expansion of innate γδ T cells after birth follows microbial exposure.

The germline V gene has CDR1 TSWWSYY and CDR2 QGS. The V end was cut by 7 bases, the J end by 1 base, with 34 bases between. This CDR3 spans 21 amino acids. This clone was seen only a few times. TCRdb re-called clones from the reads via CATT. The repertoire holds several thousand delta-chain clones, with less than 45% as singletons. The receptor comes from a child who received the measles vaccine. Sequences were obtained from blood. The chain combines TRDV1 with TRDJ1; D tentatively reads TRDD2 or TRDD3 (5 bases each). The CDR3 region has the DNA TGTGCTCTTGTAACATTGAGTTCTTCCCCTACTGGAGGGTCGGTCACCGATAAACTCATCTTT. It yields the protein CALVTLSSSPTGGSVTDKLIF.